This T cell receptor beta chain was profiled in a study of cytomegalovirus exposure and HLA in healthy donors. Looking at the study overall: An earlier analysis found around 100 million unique TCR beta sequences from approximately 190 million T cells. Unique TCRs numbering around 80 million, obtained from HLA-typed donors, made up an early data release.

As concerns this clone: Its antigen remains unknown.

It was with 60 Vbeta and 13 Jbeta primers that the PCR ran. TCRdb's table, derived via immunoSEQ multiplex PCR, lists solely in-frame clones and lacks some. This repertoire shows under 150,000 clones, roughly four fifths found once; its top ten account for 5.5% to 6%. V shed 3 bases and J shed 3 bases, with 6 bases lying between them. Germline V CDR1 and CDR2: SNHLY, FYNNEI. The CDR3 runs to 12 residues. The study, taken as a whole, reports: Later work associated more than 15,000 TCR beta sequences with HLA alleles at 0.05 false discovery rate. An analysis was carried out at a later point. It showed that HLA-associated TCR beta chains were more clonally expanded than equally common non-associated chains.

Sequencing was carried out using PBMCs. The sequence derives from a woman in her forties in good health and CMV-seropositive. The chain combines TRBV2 with TRBJ2-7; possible D gene TRBD1, 5 bases. The CDR3 sequence: CASSDQGYEQYF. The CDR3, as DNA: TGTGCCAGCAGTGACCAGGGCTACGAGCAGTACTTC.